The 20 T cell receptor beta chains presented below share a single source sample, sequenced in a study of shared clonotypes between healthy human individuals. Method: immunoSEQ multiplex PCR; TCRdb's copy keeps in-frame clones and lacks some. Of a few hundred thousand clones detected, around 80% appear once; the ten largest clones hold 12%. Sequenced sample: PBMCs. These receptors were collected from a woman in her thirties or forties in good health. Some clones in this sample may be carry-over from other donors' samples.

This clone was observed once. The chain links TRBV5-1 to TRBJ2-7, with D unresolved. Trimming stripped 0 bases from V and 1 base from J, with 14 bases between. The germline CDR1 and CDR2 sequences are SGHRS and YFSETQ. The CDR3 sequence is 16 residues long. This CDR3 is CASSLGIGIFSYEQYF. The CDR3 DNA sequence: TGCGCCAGCAGCTTGGGGATAGGTATTTTTTCCTACGAGCAGTACTTC.

The chain has TRBV10-1 and TRBJ2-7; tentatively, D is TRBD2 (6 bases). The CDR3 loop spans 12 amino acids. Trimming removed 6 bases at V and 5 bases at J, with 11 bases between. Germline CDR1 reads WNHNN; CDR2 reads SYGVQD (reference sequence). The DNA for the CDR3 is TGCGCCAGCAGCGCGGGATCCCACGAGCAGTACTTC. As protein: CASSAGSHEQYF.

This chain joins TRBV5-1 and TRBJ1-1; tentatively, D is TRBD1 (5 bases). Per the germline V gene, CDR1 is SGHRS and CDR2 is YFSETQ. V gave up 4 bases and J gave up 1 base, with 14 bases separating them. CDR3 length: 15 amino acids. In nucleotides, the CDR3 is TGCGCCAGCAGCGGGACTAGGCACCAGAACACTGAAGCTTTCTTT. It encodes CASSGTRHQNTEAFF. Using reference TRBV5-1 and TRBJ1-1 for the parts outside the CDR3, the full variable domain is KAGVTQTPRYLIKTRGQQVTLSCSPISGHRSVSWYQQTPGQGLQFLFEYFSETQRNKGNFPGRFSGRQFSNSRSEMNVSTLELGDSALYLCASSGTRHQNTEAFFGQGTRLTVV.

The CDR3 reads CASSRFGSSNYGYTF. Written as DNA, the CDR3 is TGTGCCAGCAGCCGGTTCGGATCTTCTAACTATGGCTACACCTTC. The chain employs TRBV7-2 and TRBJ1-2; D remains unclear. The V and J ends lost 5 bases and 0 bases respectively, with 13 bases between them. Germline V gene sequence: CDR1 SGHTA, CDR2 FQGNSA. This CDR3 region has 15 residues.

Concerning this clone: At one end, the junction sequence differs from germline, possibly due to a read error. The V call is TRBV10-3, the J call TRBJ1-5; D not certain. Germline V gene lookup returns CDR1 ENHRY and CDR2 SYGVKD. This CDR3 region has 14 residues. The CDR3 here is CAVSESTEHQPQHF. DNA of the CDR3: TGTGCCGTCAGTGAGTCTACAGAACATCAGCCCCAGCATTTT.

The chain carries TRBV7-9 and TRBJ1-1, with D unresolved. The V gene lost 3 bases and the J gene lost 3 bases, with 14 bases spanning the gap. Per the germline V gene, CDR1 is SEHNR and CDR2 is FQNEAQ (reference sequence). The CDR3 is 15 residues long. CDR3 region: CASSFIGREDTEAFF. CDR3 sequence (DNA): TGTGCCAGCAGCTTTATTGGAAGGGAAGACACTGAAGCTTTCTTT. The variable domain in full, with the rest retrieved from reference TRBV7-9 and TRBJ1-1, is DTGVSQNPRHKITKRGQNVTFRCDPISEHNRLYWYRQTLGQGPEFLTYFQNEAQLEKSRLLSDRFSAERPKGSFSTLEIQRTEQGDSAMYLCASSFIGREDTEAFFGQGTRLTVV.

This chain connects TRBV2 to TRBJ2-1, with 9 bases that match TRBD1. J was trimmed by 8 bases and V by 11 bases; bases with no gene match: 10. This CDR3 contains 13 residues. The germline CDR1 and CDR2 sequences are SNHLY and FYNNEI. Written as DNA, the CDR3 is TGTGCCGGCGGGACAGGGTGGGACGATGAGCAGTTCTTC. Translation: CAGGTGWDDEQFF.

The chain links TRBV19 to TRBJ1-5; the match to TRBD1 covers 10 bases. CDR3 size: 13 residues. Trimming cost V 8 bases and J 9 bases; bases outside gene matches: 7. CDR1 LNHDA and CDR2 SQIVND come from the germline V gene (reference sequence). The CDR3 protein is CASLTGGGGPQHF. CDR3 bases: TGTGCCAGTCTGACAGGGGGCGGAGGGCCCCAGCATTTT.

The chain links TRBV7-9 to TRBJ2-3, with D possibly matching TRBD1 (6 bases). V was cut by 6 bases and J by 4 bases, with 11 bases left in between. The CDR3 runs 13 residues. Germline loops: CDR1 SEHNR, CDR2 FQNEAQ (reference sequence). The CDR3 nucleotides read TGTGCCAGCAGATCAGGGGTTGCAGATACGCAGTATTTT. It encodes CASRSGVADTQYF.

The chain combines TRBV7-3 with TRBJ1-1, with D tentatively TRBD1 (6 bases). Germline V lookup: CDR1 SGHTA, CDR2 FQGTGA. V gave up 5 bases and J gave up 1 base, with 8 bases separating them. The CDR3 contains 13 residues. The CDR3 sequence: CASSIQGNTEAFF. The DNA of the CDR3 is TGTGCCAGCAGCATACAGGGGAACACTGAAGCTTTCTTT.

The count of this clone is one. V is TRBV11-2 and J is TRBJ2-2; possible D gene TRBD1, 5 bases. The CDR3 covers 15 residues. V was clipped by 5 bases and J by 2 bases, with 12 bases between them. Germline CDR1 and CDR2: SGHAT and FQNNGV. In DNA form, the CDR3 reads TGTGCCAGCAGCCCTGGACACCTCAACACCGGGGAGCTGTTTTTT. This codes for CASSPGHLNTGELFF.

This clone showed up just a few times. The chain uses TRBV5-4 and TRBJ2-5; 7 bases agree with TRBD2. The end of the DNA aligns better with TRBJ2-7, so the J call may be wrong. There are 16 residues in the CDR3. Germline CDR1 SGHNT, CDR2 YYREEE (reference sequence). The CDR3 is CASSRGWTRGSYEQYF. CDR3 DNA sequence: TGTGCCAGCAGCCGAGGTTGGACTAGGGGCTCCTACGAGCAGTACTTC.

The chain carries TRBV27 and TRBJ2-7, with D perhaps TRBD1 (6 bases). CDR1 and CDR2 (germline): MNHEY, SMNVEV (reference sequence). The CDR3 has 16 amino acids. Trimming took 5 bases from V and 2 from J, leaving 19 bases between them. The DNA for the CDR3 is TGTGCCAGCAGTAGATTCCCCGGGACACTTACCTACGAGCAGTACTTC. This sequence encodes CASSRFPGTLTYEQYF.

The chain employs TRBV6-4 and TRBJ2-1, with 7 bases fitting TRBD2. This CDR3 is built from 15 residues. V was pared by 2 bases and J by 8 bases, with 9 bases of the junction left unmatched. Per germline, CDR1 MRHNA and CDR2 SNTAGT. The CDR3 protein is CASSDGGGAGDEQFF. As DNA, the CDR3 is TGTGCCAGCAGTGACGGTGGCGGGGCGGGGGATGAGCAGTTCTTC.

This clone showed up just a few times. The rearrangement links TRBV5-4 to TRBJ2-6; D remains unclear. V gave up 4 bases and J gave up 0 bases, with 8 bases separating them. CDR3 length: 15 amino acids. Germline assignment: CDR1 SGHNT and CDR2 YYREEE (reference sequence). CDR3 sequence: CASSRPGSGANVLTF. The CDR3 nucleotides read TGTGCCAGCAGCCGGCCGGGCTCTGGGGCCAACGTCCTGACTTTC.

The gene calls are TRBV11-2 and TRBJ2-7; 8 nucleotides align to TRBD2. J lost 3 bases, V lost 5 bases, and 3 bases had no gene match. Germline V gene data show CDR1 as SGHAT and CDR2 as FQNNGV. There are 13 residues in the CDR3. CDR3 nucleotide sequence: TGTGCCAGCAGCCCGGGACTAGTCTACGAGCAGTACTTC. This translates into CASSPGLVYEQYF.

The chain uses TRBV29-1 and TRBJ1-1; TRBD1 is a possible D gene (5 bases). CDR3 length equals 12 residues. Trimming shortened V by 4 bases and J by 5 bases, and 11 bases separated the two germline ends. The germline V gene encodes CDR1 SQVTM and CDR2 ANQGSEA. CDR3 residues: CSVGRAGTEAFF. Written as DNA, the CDR3 is TGCAGCGTTGGTAGGGCAGGGACTGAAGCTTTCTTT. The entire variable domain, with the rest obtained from reference TRBV29-1 and TRBJ1-1, is as follows: SAVISQKPSRDICQRGTSLTIQCQVDSQVTMMFWYRQQPGQSLTLIATANQGSEATYESGFVIDKFPISRPNLTFSTLTVSNMSPEDSSIYLCSVGRAGTEAFFGQGTRLTVV.

This chain connects TRBV5-4 to TRBJ2-2; 9 bases agree with TRBD2. The CDR3 is 15 residues long. From germline, CDR1 is SGHNT and CDR2 YYREEE (reference sequence). Germline trimming cut 4 bases from V and 3 bases from J; bases unmatched to any gene: 4. Written as DNA, the CDR3 is TGTGCCAGCAGCAAAATAGCGGGAGACACCGGGGAGCTGTTTTTT. It encodes CASSKIAGDTGELFF.

The V and J genes are TRBV6-1 and TRBJ2-7; tentative D call: TRBD2 (5 bases). The CDR3 sequence is 15 residues long. The V gene lost 6 bases and the J gene lost 2 bases, with 17 bases spanning the gap. The V gene's germline CDR1 is MNHNS and CDR2 SASEGT. CDR3 in amino acids: CASSVGPQEAYEQYF. The CDR3 DNA is TGTGCCAGCAGCGTCGGGCCTCAGGAGGCCTACGAGCAGTACTTC.

The chain has TRBV27 and TRBJ2-1; a weak D match, TRBD2 (6 bases). Deletions cut 5 bases from V and 0 bases from J, with 11 bases between. The CDR3 covers 15 residues. CDR1 MNHEY and CDR2 SMNVEV come from the germline V gene (reference sequence). CDR3 coding DNA: TGTGCCAGCAGTGGCGGACTATCCTCCTACAATGAGCAGTTCTTC. This translates into CASSGGLSSYNEQFF.